These 3 T cell receptor beta chains came from one sample sequenced in a study of CD8 T cells in ankylosing spondylitis. In TCRdb, the 5' RACE reads were re-called with MiXCR into one record per CDR3 protein. The sample has approximately 220,000 distinct CDR3 sequences, more than 25% seen once. Source material: blood, either unsorted or a sorted T cell fraction (not recorded which). The receptors shown here come from a male donor with ankylosing spondylitis or in good health (not recorded which).

This clonotype has a count of ten or more. The chain uses TRBV2 and TRBJ2-1; the D gene is possibly TRBD1 (5 bases). Looked up from germline, CDR1 is SNHLY and CDR2 is FYNNEI. The CDR3 is 13 amino acids. V lost 7 bases and J 7 bases, leaving 14 bases between the germline ends. The CDR3 loop is CASKSGPRNEQFF. DNA for the CDR3: TGTGCCAGCAAGTCAGGGCCGAGGAATGAGCAGTTCTTC.

The sample holds many counts of this clonotype. This chain uses TRBV4-1 with TRBJ2-1, with TRBD2 matching over 7 bases. The CDR3 is made up of 16 amino acids. V was pared by 0 bases and J by 6 bases, with 8 bases of the junction left unmatched. The germline V gene encodes CDR1 MGHRA and CDR2 YSYEKL. CDR3 sequence (DNA): TGCGCCAGCAGCCAAGAGTCGGGAGGAGGGGCCAATGAGCAGTTCTTC. This translates into CASSQESGGGANEQFF.

The gene calls are TRBV5-5 and TRBJ1-5; no clear D gene. The CDR3 totals 14 residues. Trimming removed 4 bases from V and 5 bases from J, with 13 bases in between. The V gene's germline CDR1 is SGHKS and CDR2 YYEKEE (reference sequence). CDR3 protein: CASSPLREDQPQHF. In DNA form, the CDR3 reads TGTGCCAGCAGCCCTCTCCGGGAAGATCAGCCCCAGCATTTT. The full variable domain, its missing parts supplied by reference TRBV5-5 and TRBJ1-5, is DAGVTQSPTHLIKTRGQQVTLRCSPISGHKSVSWYQQVLGQGPQFIFQYYEKEERGRGNFPDRFSARQFPNYSSELNVNALLLGDSALYLCASSPLREDQPQHFGDGTRLSIL.